This record looks at one T cell receptor (beta chain) sequence and its context. TCRdb keeps only in-frame clones here, not all; method: immunoSEQ multiplex PCR. The sample contains under 1,100,000 clones, approximately 78% of which appear only once. The data were taken from a study of shared clonotypes between healthy human individuals. The V and J ends lost 3 bases and 6 bases, in that order; junction bases with no gene match: 1. The germline V gene encodes CDR1 SGHRS and CDR2 YFSETQ. The CDR3 loop spans 12 amino acids. This sequence joins TRBV5-1 and TRBJ2-7; 9 nucleotides align to TRBD1. The sequencing input was memory CD4+ T cells from PBMCs. Subset of the sample: CD45RA-negative fraction. This clonotype was obtained from a man between 18 and 29 years old in good health. Some clones in this sample may be carry-over from other donors' samples. The CDR3 DNA follows: TGCGCCAGCAGCTCGACAGGGGGCGAGCAGTACTTC. Its protein product is CASSSTGGEQYF.